These T cell receptor beta chains were read from a single sample in a study of patients and donors after allogeneic stem cell transplantation. TCRdb fed the RT-PCR reads into MiXCR, producing one record per CDR3 protein. In the table there are about 1,700 distinct CDR3 sequences, over 3.5% of which are singletons. The sequenced sample was blood, either unsorted or a sorted T cell fraction (not recorded which). All receptors come from a human donor who was either an allogeneic HSCT recipient or a stem cell or donor lymphocyte infusion donor (not recorded which). It is not recorded whose cells these are; they may come from a transplant donor. The CDR3 runs from the conserved cysteine through the conserved F or W. A D gene is named only where the DNA matches it firmly. Size is stated for part of the rows, as once, few or many counts, or as a class when the clone is expanded.

>TRBV29-1|TRBD2|medium-sized|TRBJ2-3
TGCAGCGTTCGGGGACTACTATTTAGCACAGATACGCAGTATTTT
CSVRGLLFSTDTQYF
>TRBV7-9|-|large|TRBJ1-1
TGTGCCAGCAGCTTAAACAGGGACACTGAAGCTTTCTTT
CASSLNRDTEAFF
>TRBV10-3|-|few|TRBJ2-2
TGTGCCATATCAAGAGGAGTGAACACCGGGGAGCTGTTTTTT
CAISRGVNTGELFF
>TRBV15|-|-|TRBJ1-3
TGTGCCACCAGCGTTGGGGGCAGGGCTGGAAACACCATATATTTT
CATSVGGRAGNTIYF
>TRBV7-3|-|medium-sized|TRBJ2-3
TGTGCCAGCAGCTTAGATACACGGACCTCAGATACGCAGTATTTT
CASSLDTRTSDTQYF
>TRBV10-1|-|medium-sized|TRBJ2-3
TGCGCCGGCCGAGGGGATACGCAGTATTTT
CAGRGDTQYF
>TRBV30|TRBD1|medium-sized|TRBJ1-5
TGTGCCTGGAGCCAACAGACAGGGAATCAGCCCCAGCATTTT
CAWSQQTGNQPQHF
>TRBV3-1|TRBD1|medium-sized|TRBJ1-1
TGTGCCAGCAGCCAAAACGGACAGGACACTGAAGCTTTCTTT
CASSQNGQDTEAFF
>TRBV19|TRBD2|-|TRBJ2-7
TGTGCCAGTAGTCCGCGAGGGGGACTAGCGGAGCCCTACGAGCAGTACTTC
CASSPRGGLAEPYEQYF
>TRBV15|TRBD2|medium-sized|TRBJ2-7
TGTGCCACCCAAATAGCGGGAGGGAACGAGCAGTACTTC
CATQIAGGNEQYF
>TRBV2|-|few|TRBJ2-1
TGTGCCAGCAGTGTACAGCAAATCCGTGAGCAGTTCTTC
CASSVQQIREQFF
>TRBV6-5|TRBD2|large|TRBJ2-7
TGTGCCAGCAGTCAGACTAGCGGGACCTCCGAGCAGTACTTC
CASSQTSGTSEQYF
>TRBV7-2|-|-|TRBJ2-3
TGTGCCAGCAGCTTTACAGGGAGTAGGACGCAGTATTTT
CASSFTGSRTQYF
>TRBV7-2|-|medium-sized|TRBJ2-7
TGTGCCAGCAGCTTAGCCGCGGATGTGCACGAGCAGTACTTC
CASSLAADVHEQYF
>TRBV6-2/TRBV6-3|-|-|TRBJ2-1
TGTGCCAGCAGCATCCACAATGAGCAGTTCTTC
CASSIHNEQFF
>TRBV27|-|large|TRBJ1-1
TGTGCCAGCAGTCTAGCCCTCACAGGCGAAGCTTTCTTT
CASSLALTGEAFF
>TRBV10-1|-|medium-sized|TRBJ2-5
TGCGCCAGCAGTGGAGGCAGGCAAGAGACCCAGTACTTC
CASSGGRQETQYF
>TRBV5-1|-|medium-sized|TRBJ2-1
TGCGCCAGCAGCATTGGAGGGACTGTCAACAATGAGCAGTTCTTC
CASSIGGTVNNEQFF
>TRBV7-3|-|-|TRBJ2-5
TGTGCCAGCAGCTTGGGACACTCGTCGGAGACCCAGTACTTC
CASSLGHSSETQYF
>TRBV18|TRBD2|-|TRBJ2-5
TGTGCCAGCTCACCAACGGGACTAGCGGAGGGGAGAGGGACCCAGTACTTC
CASSPTGLAEGRGTQYF
>TRBV6-5|-|few|TRBJ2-6
TGTGCCAGCAGTTGGGACTCTGGGGCCAACGTCCTGACTTTC
CASSWDSGANVLTF
>TRBV6-6|-|medium-sized|TRBJ2-1
TGTGCCAGCAGTTACCCAGCAGGGGAGAGGTACAATGAGCAGTTCTTC
CASSYPAGERYNEQFF
>TRBV12-3/TRBV12-4|-|medium-sized|TRBJ2-7
TGTGCCAGCAGTTTAGGGACGACCTACGAGCAGTACTTC
CASSLGTTYEQYF
>TRBV5-1|-|medium-sized|TRBJ2-7
TGCGCCAGCAGCTTGTTCACTCGAGGGTCCTACGAGCAGTACTTC
CASSLFTRGSYEQYF
>TRBV2|TRBD1|medium-sized|TRBJ2-1
TGTGCCAGCAGTGAATTTGTAACAGGGGGAGGTGATGAGCAGTTCTTC
CASSEFVTGGGDEQFF